These 7 T cell receptor beta chains originate from one sample sequenced in a study of blood T cell repertoires in COVID-19. Repertoires were generated with immunoSEQ multiplex PCR, while TCRdb's copy carries only in-frame clones and drops some. The sample holds 340,000 or so clones, about nine tenths seen once. The sequencing sample was made of peripheral blood. These receptors came from a man aged 50 to 60 with active or convalescent COVID-19.

The rearrangement uses TRBV19 and TRBJ1-5; 8 nucleotides match TRBD1. Germline V CDR1 and CDR2: LNHDA, SQIVND (reference sequence). CDR3 length equals 14 residues. After removal of 3 bases from V and 4 bases from J, the junction contained 2 bases not matched to a gene. CDR3: CASSMDRENQPQHF. The DNA for the CDR3 is TGTGCCAGTAGTATGGACAGGGAAAATCAGCCCCAGCATTTT. The full variable domain, with the rest looked up from reference TRBV19 and TRBJ1-5, is DGGITQSPKYLFRKEGQNVTLSCEQNLNHDAMYWYRQDPGQGLRLIYYSQIVNDFQKGDIAEGYSVSREKKESFPLTVTSAQKNPTAFYLCASSMDRENQPQHFGDGTRLSIL.

This chain connects TRBV7-8 to TRBJ1-1; 7 bases align to TRBD1. In germline, CDR1 is SGHVS, CDR2 FQNEAQ. This CDR3 is built from 14 residues. V lost 2 bases and J lost 5; bases outside the gene matches: 5. The CDR3 is CASSLRGRETEAFF. CDR3 nucleotides: TGTGCCAGCAGCTTAAGGGGGCGCGAAACTGAAGCTTTCTTT.

V and J are TRBV28 and TRBJ1-2, with D uncertain. Per the germline V gene, CDR1 is MDHEN and CDR2 is SYDVKM. This CDR3 is built from 13 residues. Trimming pared 6 bases from V and 3 bases from J, leaving 11 bases between. CDR3 sequence (DNA): TGTGCCAGCAGCTCCTCGGTTGACTATGGCTACACCTTC. It yields the protein CASSSSVDYGYTF.

This clone was counted a few times. The J gene is TRBJ2-7, the V gene TRBV9; no reliable D call. Germline values: CDR1 SGDLS, CDR2 YYNGEE. The CDR3 has 14 amino acids. V lost 4 bases to trimming and J lost 2 bases, with 13 bases between them. Here the CDR3 reads CASSSGEVAYEQYF. In DNA, the CDR3 is TGTGCCAGCAGCTCGGGTGAGGTCGCCTACGAGCAGTACTTC.

This clone has a handful of counts. The rearrangement joins TRBV10-3 to TRBJ1-2; 8 bases are a match to TRBD1. After removal of 3 bases from V and 4 bases from J, the junction contained 1 base not matched to a gene. Germline loops: CDR1 ENHRY, CDR2 SYGVKD. This CDR3 comprises 13 residues. CDR3 region: CAISEDRGYGYTF. The CDR3, as DNA: TGTGCCATCAGTGAAGACAGGGGCTATGGCTACACCTTC.

The V call is TRBV5-8, the J call TRBJ1-1; perhaps TRBD1 as D (5 bases). The CDR3 contains 13 residues. The germline CDR1 and CDR2 sequences are SGHTS and YDEGEE. V gave up 5 bases and J gave up 7 bases, with 15 bases separating them. The CDR3 spells CASRAGQGDEAFF. Here the CDR3 DNA reads TGTGCCAGCAGGGCCGGACAAGGAGATGAAGCTTTCTTT.

The rearrangement links TRBV4-2 to TRBJ1-4; the D is unclear. Germline lookup yields CDR1 LGHNA and CDR2 YNFKEQ. The CDR3 has 14 amino acids. V lost 0 bases and J 10 bases, leaving 12 bases between the germline ends. The CDR3 bases are TGTGCCAGCAGCCAAGATAGTGGGGAGGGAAAACTGTTTTTT. Its translation: CASSQDSGEGKLFF.